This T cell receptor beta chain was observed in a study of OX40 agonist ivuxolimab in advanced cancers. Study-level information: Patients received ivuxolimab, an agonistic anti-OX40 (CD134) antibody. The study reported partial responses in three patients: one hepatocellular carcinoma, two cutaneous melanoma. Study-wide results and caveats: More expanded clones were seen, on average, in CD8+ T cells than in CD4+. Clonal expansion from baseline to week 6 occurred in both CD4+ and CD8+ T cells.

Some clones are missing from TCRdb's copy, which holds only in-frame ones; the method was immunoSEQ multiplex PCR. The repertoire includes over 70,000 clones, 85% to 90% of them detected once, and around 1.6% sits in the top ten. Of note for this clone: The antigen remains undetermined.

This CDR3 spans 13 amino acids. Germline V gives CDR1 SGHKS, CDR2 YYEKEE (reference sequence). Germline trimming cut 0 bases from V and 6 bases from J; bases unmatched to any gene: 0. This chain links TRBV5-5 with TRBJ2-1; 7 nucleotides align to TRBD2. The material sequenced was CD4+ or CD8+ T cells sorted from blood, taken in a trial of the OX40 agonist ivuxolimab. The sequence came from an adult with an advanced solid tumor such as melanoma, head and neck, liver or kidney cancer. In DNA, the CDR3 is TGTGCCAGCAGCTTGGCGGGGGGCAATGAGCAGTTCTTC. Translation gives CASSLAGGNEQFF.